The 25 T cell receptor beta chains below come from one sample, sequenced in a study of cytomegalovirus exposure and HLA in healthy donors. The study ran its PCR with 60 Vbeta and 13 Jbeta primers. Assay used: immunoSEQ multiplex PCR; TCRdb lists only in-frame clones, some missing. The profile shows approximately 150,000 clones, under 90% of them singletons. Source material: PBMCs. The receptors originated from a man under 40 in good health and CMV-seropositive.

The chain is built from TRBV6-5 and TRBJ2-5, with 9 bases that match TRBD1. The CDR3 runs 15 residues. Germline CDR1 is MNHEY and CDR2 is SVGAGI. The ends lost 6 bases at V and 6 bases at J; junction bases unmatched: 11. CDR3 in DNA: TGTGCCAGCAGCCCAACCGGGACAGGGAGAAAGACCCAGTACTTC. Protein: CASSPTGTGRKTQYF.

This chain uses TRBV7-9 with TRBJ1-3; 7 nucleotides line up with TRBD1. After removal of 3 bases from V and 4 bases from J, the junction contained 3 bases not matched to a gene. Germline-derived CDR1 and CDR2 are SEHNR and FQNEAQ (reference sequence). The CDR3 runs to 14 residues. The CDR3 loop reads CASSFRQGGNTIYF. CDR3 in DNA: TGTGCCAGCAGCTTCCGACAGGGAGGAAACACCATATATTTT.

The V gene is TRBV2, the J gene TRBJ2-1, with D uncertain. The V and J ends lost 8 bases and 8 bases respectively, with 16 bases between them. CDR3 size: 13 residues. CDR1 and CDR2 (germline): SNHLY, FYNNEI. The CDR3 coding sequence is TGTGCCAGCCAAGGCCCAAGGAGCGATGAGCAGTTCTTC. Its translation is CASQGPRSDEQFF. Based on the CDR3 plus reference TRBV2 and TRBJ2-1, the full variable domain is EPEVTQTPSHQVTQMGQEVILRCVPISNHLYFYWYRQILGQKVEFLVSFYNNEISEKSEIFDDQFSVERPDGSNFTLKIRSTKLEDSAMYFCASQGPRSDEQFFGPGTRLTVL.

This clone was picked up one time. The chain links TRBV7-2 to TRBJ2-6, with TRBD1 matching over 8 bases. This CDR3 comprises 17 residues. With 4 bases clipped from V and 0 bases from J, the junction kept 5 bases outside the gene matches. The germline gives CDR1 SGHTA, CDR2 FQGNSA. In nucleotides, the CDR3 is TGTGCCAGCAGCTCTAGGACAGGGTACTCTGGGGCCAACGTCCTGACTTTC. As protein: CASSSRTGYSGANVLTF. Combining the CDR3 with reference TRBV7-2 and TRBJ2-6 gives the whole variable domain GAGVSQSPSNKVTEKGKDVELRCDPISGHTALYWYRQSLGQGLEFLIYFQGNSAPDKSGLPSDRFSAERTGGSVSTLTIQRTQQEDSAVYLCASSSRTGYSGANVLTFGAGSRLTVL.

The rearrangement links TRBV5-4 to TRBJ2-5; D is possibly TRBD2 (7 bases). The CDR3 runs to 14 residues. From germline, CDR1 is SGHNT and CDR2 YYREEE (reference sequence). Trimming took 1 base from V and 5 from J, leaving 12 bases between them. The CDR3 reads CASSLRGGVETQYF. The CDR3 nucleotides read TGTGCCAGCAGCTTGAGGGGGGGCGTGGAGACCCAGTACTTC. The full variable domain, completed using reference TRBV5-4 and TRBJ2-5, is ETGVTQSPTHLIKTRGQQVTLRCSSQSGHNTVSWYQQALGQGPQFIFQYYREEENGRGNFPPRFSGLQFPNYSSELNVNALELDDSALYLCASSLRGGVETQYFGPGTRLLVL.

The chain employs TRBV2 and TRBJ2-7, with TRBD1 matching 10 bases. Trimming took 4 bases from V and 3 from J; bases not matched to a gene: 0. This CDR3 region has 13 residues. CDR1 SNHLY and CDR2 FYNNEI come from the germline V gene. The CDR3 DNA follows: TGTGCCAGCAGTGGGGACAGGGGCTACGAGCAGTACTTC. This codes for CASSGDRGYEQYF. The full variable domain, rest sourced from reference TRBV2 and TRBJ2-7, is EPEVTQTPSHQVTQMGQEVILRCVPISNHLYFYWYRQILGQKVEFLVSFYNNEISEKSEIFDDQFSVERPDGSNFTLKIRSTKLEDSAMYFCASSGDRGYEQYFGPGTRLTVT.

This clone was seen only a few times. The CDR3 sequence is CASSGGQSLLTDTQYF. CDR3 sequence (DNA): TGTGCCAGCAGCGGAGGACAGTCCCTCCTCACAGATACGCAGTATTTT. V gene TRBV9 combines with J gene TRBJ2-3; D is possibly TRBD1 (6 bases). Germline CDR1 is SGDLS and CDR2 is YYNGEE. V was clipped by 3 bases and J by 2 bases, with 16 bases between them. CDR3 size: 16 residues.

CDR3 in amino acids: CASSPKQDTEAFF. The CDR3, as DNA: TGTGCCAGCTCTCCAAAGCAGGACACTGAAGCTTTCTTT. The gene calls are TRBV18 and TRBJ1-1, with D uncertain. V was clipped by 6 bases and J by 3 bases, with 11 bases between them. The CDR3 loop spans 13 amino acids. Germline values: CDR1 KGHSH, CDR2 LQKENI.

The chain uses TRBV10-1 and TRBJ1-1, with D possibly matching TRBD1 (5 bases). CDR3 length: 13 residues. CDR1 is WNHNN, CDR2 SYGVQD, per germline (reference sequence). The V and J ends lost 3 bases and 7 bases respectively, with 12 bases between them. The DNA for the CDR3 is TGCGCCAGCAGTGAAGACTGGGGCGGTGAAGCTTTCTTT. It codes for CASSEDWGGEAFF.

Only a few counts were recorded for this clone. This chain joins TRBV6-5 and TRBJ1-1; D remains ambiguous. The CDR3 has 13 residues. Germline CDR1 reads MNHEY; CDR2 reads SVGAGI. The V and J ends lost 5 bases and 4 bases respectively, with 11 bases between them. In DNA form, the CDR3 reads TGTGCCAGCAGTGAGGTAACGATCACTGAAGCTTTCTTT. Its protein product is CASSEVTITEAFF.

The chain links TRBV7-2 to TRBJ1-6; D is possibly TRBD1 (6 bases). V lost 1 base to trimming and J lost 12 bases, with 13 bases between them. The CDR3 sequence is 14 residues long. The germline CDR1 and CDR2 sequences are SGHTA and FQGNSA. CDR3 coding DNA: TGTGCCAGCAGCTTAGGAAACAGGGAAGGACCCCTCCACTTT. Its translation is CASSLGNREGPLHF.

This rearrangement joins TRBV6-4 to TRBJ1-4, with D maybe TRBD1 (6 bases). V was pared by 0 bases and J by 6 bases, with 20 bases between. The CDR3 spans 18 residues. The germline V gene has CDR1 MRHNA and CDR2 SNTAGT. The CDR3 sequence is CASSDSMSGGRGDEKLFF. The CDR3 bases are TGTGCCAGCAGTGACTCGATGTCCGGGGGCCGGGGGGATGAAAAACTGTTTTTT.

The V gene is TRBV10-3, the J gene TRBJ2-2, with a weak D call TRBD2 (6 bases). The CDR3 loop spans 15 amino acids. Germline V gene sequence: CDR1 ENHRY, CDR2 SYGVKD. The germline V and J ends were trimmed by 4 bases and 3 bases, with 12 bases remaining between them. CDR3 amino acids: CAISVAGPDTGELFF. As DNA, the CDR3 is TGTGCCATCAGTGTTGCGGGGCCTGACACCGGGGAGCTGTTTTTT.

This sequence joins TRBV2 and TRBJ1-1, with D maybe TRBD1 (5 bases). With 6 bases removed from V and 0 bases from J, the gap between germline ends came to 11 bases. Per germline, CDR1 SNHLY and CDR2 FYNNEI. This CDR3 has 14 residues. The CDR3 region has the DNA TGTGCCAGCAGAAGACAGACCATGAACACTGAAGCTTTCTTT. This gives the protein CASRRQTMNTEAFF. Based on the CDR3 plus reference TRBV2 and TRBJ1-1, the full variable domain is EPEVTQTPSHQVTQMGQEVILRCVPISNHLYFYWYRQILGQKVEFLVSFYNNEISEKSEIFDDQFSVERPDGSNFTLKIRSTKLEDSAMYFCASRRQTMNTEAFFGQGTRLTVV.

J is TRBJ2-3 and V is TRBV2, with TRBD1 matching over 8 bases. Unmatched junction bases numbered 20, after V lost 4 bases and J lost 8 bases. Looked up from germline, CDR1 is SNHLY and CDR2 is FYNNEI. This CDR3 is 18 amino acids long. The CDR3, as DNA: TGTGCCAGCAGTGGGTCCTCTCACAGGGGGTCAGCGGAGAGTACGCAGTATTTT. Encoded protein: CASSGSSHRGSAESTQYF.

This rearrangement joins TRBV28 to TRBJ1-5, with 8 bases matching TRBD1. In germline, CDR1 is MDHEN, CDR2 SYDVKM. The ends lost 8 bases at V and 3 bases at J; junction bases unmatched: 6. The CDR3 consists of 14 residues. Here the CDR3 reads CASVGTGDNQPQHF. CDR3 sequence (DNA): TGTGCCAGCGTCGGGACAGGAGACAATCAGCCCCAGCATTTT.

The rearrangement uses TRBV18 and TRBJ1-4; TRBD1 might be the D (5 bases). The CDR3 has 14 amino acids. The germline gives CDR1 KGHSH, CDR2 LQKENI. V lost 4 bases and J lost 8, with 14 bases in between. The CDR3 coding sequence is TGTGCCAGCTCACGATCTTTGGAGGGGGAAAAACTGTTTTTT. The encoded protein is CASSRSLEGEKLFF.

The table lists this clone with a few counts. This rearrangement joins TRBV2 to TRBJ2-5, with TRBD1 matching over 11 bases. Trimming took 6 bases from V and 5 from J; bases not matched to a gene: 5. The CDR3 extends over 14 amino acids. CDR1 SNHLY and CDR2 FYNNEI come from the germline V gene. In DNA form, the CDR3 reads TGTGCCAGCAGGGCCGGGACAGGGGGGGAGACCCAGTACTTC. Encoded protein: CASRAGTGGETQYF. The whole variable domain, filled in from reference TRBV2 and TRBJ2-5, reads EPEVTQTPSHQVTQMGQEVILRCVPISNHLYFYWYRQILGQKVEFLVSFYNNEISEKSEIFDDQFSVERPDGSNFTLKIRSTKLEDSAMYFCASRAGTGGETQYFGPGTRLLVL.

V is TRBV29-1 and J is TRBJ2-7, with D possibly TRBD2 on 5 matching bases. Trimming pared 5 bases from V and 5 bases from J, leaving 10 bases between. The CDR3 has 11 residues. Germline V gene sequence: CDR1 SQVTM, CDR2 ANQGSEA. The CDR3 is CSVRGRDEQYF. CDR3 coding DNA: TGCAGCGTTCGAGGGCGGGACGAGCAGTACTTC.

In this sample, this clone turned up once. The CDR3 bases are TGTGCCAGCATGCTTGGGGGAGGCGAGCAGTACTTC. This encodes CASMLGGGEQYF. V is TRBV11-3 and J is TRBJ2-7, with D maybe TRBD2 (6 bases). Germline lookup yields CDR1 SGHNT and CDR2 YENEEA. The CDR3 runs 12 residues. The ends were cut back, 7 bases at V and 6 bases at J, with 13 bases in the middle.

The J gene is TRBJ2-7, the V gene TRBV5-6, with 10 bases fitting TRBD2. V gave up 3 bases and J gave up 4 bases; unmatched junction bases: 10. Per germline, CDR1 SGHDT and CDR2 YYEEEE. CDR3 length: 16 residues. This CDR3 reads CASSSWTSGTVYEQYF. CDR3 DNA: TGTGCCAGCAGCTCCTGGACTAGCGGTACAGTTTACGAGCAGTACTTC.

The rearrangement links TRBV19 to TRBJ2-5; 8 nucleotides agree with TRBD1. With V trimmed by 5 bases and J by 1 base, 3 bases remained unmatched. CDR3 length: 14 amino acids. Germline V lookup: CDR1 LNHDA, CDR2 SQIVND (reference sequence). This CDR3 reads CASSGTGGQETQYF. CDR3 sequence (DNA): TGTGCCAGTAGTGGTACAGGGGGCCAAGAGACCCAGTACTTC.

The J gene is TRBJ2-7, the V gene TRBV9, with TRBD1 identical over 8 bases. The J segment lost 2 bases and the V segment lost 4 bases, leaving 8 bases of the junction unmatched. CDR3 length: 15 amino acids. Per the germline V gene, CDR1 is SGDLS and CDR2 is YYNGEE. The CDR3 spells CASSPGQGSAYEQYF. The CDR3 DNA sequence: TGTGCCAGCAGCCCTGGACAGGGTTCGGCCTACGAGCAGTACTTC.

In regard to this clone: The same CDR3 is also encoded by other DNA sequences in this sample. V and J are TRBV4-3 and TRBJ2-5; 12 bases are shared with TRBD2. The germline CDR1 and CDR2 sequences are LGHNA and YSLEER. This CDR3 contains 16 residues. Trimming cost V 1 base and J 5 bases; bases outside gene matches: 5. This chain's CDR3 is CASSQGLAGAGETQYF. The DNA for the CDR3 is TGCGCCAGCAGCCAAGGACTAGCGGGGGCGGGGGAGACCCAGTACTTC.

The CDR3 region is CASSSRQDYGYTF. As DNA, the CDR3 is TGCGCCAGCAGCTCCCGACAGGATTATGGCTACACCTTC. This sequence joins TRBV5-1 and TRBJ1-2; maybe TRBD1 (6 bases). CDR3 size: 13 residues. Between the trimmed V and J ends, which lost 3 bases and 5 bases, there was a span of 11 bases. Germline V gene data show CDR1 as SGHRS and CDR2 as YFSETQ.